The 21 T cell receptor beta chains presented below share a single source sample, sequenced in a study of T cells after yellow fever vaccination. MiXCR, applied by TCRdb to the 5' RACE reads, yields one record per CDR3 protein. The repertoire holds 200,000 to 300,000 distinct CDR3 sequences, with about 7% as singletons. Sequencing was performed on CD4+ T cells sorted from PBMCs, taken on the day of the yellow fever booster vaccination. These receptors originate from a man aged 25 to 40 who received the YFV17D yellow fever vaccine.

This clonotype was detected only a few times. V usage is TRBV24-1 and J usage is TRBJ2-3; 9 bases are shared with TRBD1. The CDR3 length is 16 residues. Trimming at V came to 3 bases and at J to 4 bases, leaving 7 bases not matched to a gene. The germline CDR1 and CDR2 sequences are KGHDR and SFDVKD. Here the CDR3 DNA reads TGTGCCACCAGTGATGTTGGACAGGGGAGGGCAGATACGCAGTATTTT. Its protein product is CATSDVGQGRADTQYF.

This clonotype appeared many times. The rearrangement links TRBV20-1 to TRBJ2-2; 7 positions agree with TRBD1. CDR1 and CDR2 (germline): DFQATT, SNEGSKA (reference sequence). Trimming removed 4 bases from V and 4 bases from J; junction bases left unmatched: 6. CDR3 length: 14 residues. CDR3 loop: CSANRDSRTGELFF. DNA of the CDR3: TGCAGTGCTAACAGGGACAGTCGCACCGGGGAGCTGTTTTTT.

There are a few counts of this clonotype. The chain uses TRBV12-3 or TRBV12-4 and TRBJ1-3; the D is unclear. Deletions cut 5 bases from V and 0 bases from J, with 11 bases between. The CDR3 runs 15 residues. The DNA for the CDR3 is TGTGCCAGCAGTCCAACAAGGGACTCTGGAAACACCATATATTTT. Translation gives CASSPTRDSGNTIYF.

The chain employs TRBV29-1 and TRBJ1-1; D possibly corresponds to TRBD1 (5 bases). Trimming removed 3 bases at V and 0 bases at J, with 8 bases between. The CDR3 spans 13 residues. Per germline, CDR1 SQVTM and CDR2 ANQGSEA. The CDR3 DNA reads TGCAGCGTTGATACGGGGGTGAACACTGAAGCTTTCTTT. It codes for CSVDTGVNTEAFF.

Only a few counts were recorded for this clonotype. The gene calls are TRBV20-1 and TRBJ1-2; a weak D match, TRBD1 (6 bases). The CDR3 is made up of 13 amino acids. Germline lookup yields CDR1 DFQATT and CDR2 SNEGSKA (reference sequence). The V and J ends lost 0 bases and 6 bases respectively, with 11 bases between them. This CDR3 is CSAREGAGHGYTF. Written as DNA, the CDR3 is TGCAGTGCTAGAGAGGGGGCAGGACATGGCTACACCTTC.

This clonotype was observed a handful of times. V gene TRBV7-9 combines with J gene TRBJ2-7; D unclear. The V gene lost 6 bases and the J gene lost 2 bases, with 11 bases spanning the gap. CDR1 is SEHNR and CDR2 is FQNEAQ in the germline V gene (reference sequence). The CDR3 length is 13 residues. The CDR3 loop reads CASRQTNAYEQYF. The DNA for the CDR3 is TGTGCCAGCAGACAAACAAATGCCTACGAGCAGTACTTC. The full variable domain, completed using reference TRBV7-9 and TRBJ2-7, is DTGVSQNPRHKITKRGQNVTFRCDPISEHNRLYWYRQTLGQGPEFLTYFQNEAQLEKSRLLSDRFSAERPKGSFSTLEIQRTEQGDSAMYLCASRQTNAYEQYFGPGTRLTVT.

In this sample, this clonotype turned up a few times. This chain joins TRBV20-1 and TRBJ2-1, with 14 bases fitting TRBD2. Germline loops: CDR1 DFQATT, CDR2 SNEGSKA (reference sequence). The CDR3 is made up of 17 amino acids. The trim removed 1 base at V and 2 bases at J, leaving 4 bases unmatched. CDR3 sequence reads: CSARGLAGGGPYNEQFF. As DNA, the CDR3 is TGCAGTGCTAGAGGACTAGCGGGAGGGGGTCCCTACAATGAGCAGTTCTTC.

In its sample, this clonotype was seen many times. This sequence joins TRBV15 and TRBJ1-1, with a possible D match to TRBD1 (6 bases). CDR3 length: 14 residues. Germline V CDR1 and CDR2: LNHNV, YYDKDF (reference sequence). V lost 1 base, J lost 7 bases, and 13 bases lay in between. CDR3 nucleotide sequence: TGTGCCACCAGCAGAGGAAGGGGGTTGGTTGAAGCTTTCTTT. Protein: CATSRGRGLVEAFF.

The J gene is TRBJ2-2, the V gene TRBV28; D possibly corresponds to TRBD2 (6 bases). The V end was cut by 2 bases, the J end by 4 bases, with 11 bases between. In germline, CDR1 is MDHEN, CDR2 SYDVKM. The CDR3 contains 15 residues. The CDR3 is CASSLGGLATGELFF. The CDR3, as DNA: TGTGCCAGCAGTTTAGGAGGGTTGGCCACCGGGGAGCTGTTTTTT.

A note on this clonotype: This may be a read error: a much more frequent sequence differs by one nucleotide. The rearrangement uses TRBV7-3 and TRBJ2-1, with TRBD2 matching 8 bases. This CDR3 is built from 19 residues. The germline gives CDR1 SGHTA, CDR2 FQGTGA. The junction had 15 bases not matched to a gene; V was cut back by 5 bases and J by 0 bases. DNA for the CDR3: TGTGCCAGCAGCCTCTCGGGGGGGTACCTAGCCGGCTCCTACAATGAGCAGTTCTTC. Its translation is CASSLSGGYLAGSYNEQFF.

This clonotype was recorded a few times. The V and J genes are TRBV7-3 and TRBJ2-3; 7 nucleotides align to TRBD1. Germline V gives CDR1 SGHTA, CDR2 FQGTGA. V lost 2 bases, J lost 2 bases, and 4 bases stayed unmatched. The CDR3 sequence is 15 residues long. CDR3 in DNA: TGTGCCAGCAGCTTAGACAGGGATTCCACAGATACGCAGTATTTT. Translating it yields CASSLDRDSTDTQYF.

This clonotype was counted many times. The chain is built from TRBV3-1 and TRBJ2-1; 9 bases line up with TRBD2. Per the germline V gene, CDR1 is LGHDT and CDR2 is YNNKEL (reference sequence). V shed 6 bases, J shed 7 bases, and the junction held 7 bases outside the gene matches. This CDR3 spans 14 amino acids. CDR3 region: CASRIAGALNEQFF. The CDR3 DNA sequence: TGTGCCAGCAGGATAGCGGGAGCTTTGAATGAGCAGTTCTTC.

This clonotype has only a few counts. This chain links TRBV25-1 with TRBJ2-1; D is perhaps TRBD1 (5 bases). The V end lost 11 bases, the J end lost 6 bases, and 17 bases lay between the germline ends. Germline CDR1 is MGHDK and CDR2 is SYGVNS. CDR3 size: 13 residues. Here the CDR3 DNA reads TGTGCCGCAGGGCCTCATTTTGGCAATGAGCAGTTCTTC. Residues: CAAGPHFGNEQFF.

This clonotype was counted many times. The genes are TRBV5-6 and TRBJ2-1; D possibly corresponds to TRBD2 (5 bases). Per germline, CDR1 SGHDT and CDR2 YYEEEE. Deletions cut 4 bases from V and 8 bases from J, with 16 bases between. CDR3 length equals 14 residues. CDR3 loop: CASSPLRGRYEQFF. In DNA form, the CDR3 reads TGTGCCAGCAGCCCCCTTCGGGGTCGGTATGAGCAGTTCTTC.

This clonotype was found many times. V usage is TRBV7-2 and J usage is TRBJ2-7, with 9 bases that match TRBD1. The CDR3 has 14 residues. V was clipped by 5 bases and J by 5 bases; unmatched bases: 7. Germline lookup yields CDR1 SGHTA and CDR2 FQGNSA. The CDR3 spells CASSPGTGWDEQYF. CDR3 sequence (DNA): TGTGCCAGCAGCCCCGGGACAGGGTGGGACGAGCAGTACTTC.

The rearrangement uses TRBV20-1 and TRBJ2-7, with 7 bases identical to TRBD2. The CDR3 spans 13 residues. The J segment lost 3 bases and the V segment lost 6 bases, leaving 8 bases of the junction unmatched. CDR1 DFQATT and CDR2 SNEGSKA come from the germline V gene (reference sequence). In DNA form, the CDR3 reads TGCAGTGCAATAGGGCCTAGCGGCTACGAGCAGTACTTC. This translates into CSAIGPSGYEQYF.

This clonotype was seen many times. V is TRBV5-1 and J is TRBJ2-3; D gene unclear. This CDR3 region has 12 residues. Trimming removed 2 bases from V and 6 bases from J, with 7 bases in between. Germline V gives CDR1 SGHRS, CDR2 YFSETQ. Written as DNA, the CDR3 is TGCGCCAGCAGCTTACCCTCGGATACGCAGTATTTT. This sequence encodes CASSLPSDTQYF.

This clonotype was counted ten times or more. The chain combines TRBV3-1 with TRBJ1-2; D not resolved. Germline V gene lookup returns CDR1 LGHDT and CDR2 YNNKEL (reference sequence). Trimming cost V 1 base and J 4 bases, with 19 bases left between them. The CDR3 extends over 17 amino acids. The CDR3 DNA is TGTGCCAGCAGCCAAGGTCTAACCGTCATTAACCCCTATGGCTACACCTTC. It specifies CASSQGLTVINPYGYTF.

This clonotype was detected only a few times. The CDR3, as DNA: TGTGCCATCAGACAACCGGGACAGCTAAGCCCTAACTATGGCTACACCTTC. Its protein is CAIRQPGQLSPNYGYTF. The chain uses TRBV10-3 and TRBJ1-2, with TRBD1 identical over 7 bases. CDR3 length: 17 residues. Losses at the gene ends were 6 bases for V and 0 bases for J; bases not matched to a gene: 13. Per the germline V gene, CDR1 is ENHRY and CDR2 is SYGVKD.

The V and J genes are TRBV29-1 and TRBJ1-2, with 11 positions matching TRBD1. The CDR3 consists of 14 residues. The germline gives CDR1 SQVTM, CDR2 ANQGSEA. The J segment lost 8 bases and the V segment lost 4 bases, leaving 9 bases of the junction unmatched. CDR3 in DNA: TGCAGCGTTGGTGCCCCACGGGACAGGGGGGGCTACACCTTC. Encoded protein: CSVGAPRDRGGYTF.

This clonotype came up many times. The chain employs TRBV3-1 and TRBJ2-7; 7 nucleotides match TRBD1. The germline gives CDR1 LGHDT, CDR2 YNNKEL (reference sequence). The V segment lost 2 bases and the J segment 3 bases; nucleotides outside the gene matches: 7. This CDR3 is built from 15 residues. The CDR3 DNA sequence: TGTGCCAGCAGCCAAAGTCCGGGACAGAACTACGAGCAGTACTTC. Its protein product is CASSQSPGQNYEQYF.